The clone carrying this T cell receptor (beta chain) has more than one count but fewer than ten. What it recognizes is unknown. V was shortened by 3 bases and J by 6 bases, with 15 bases between the two germline ends. CDR1 and CDR2 from the germline V gene are SGHVS and FQNEAQ. The CDR3 extends over 15 amino acids. TCRdb passed the 5' RACE reads through MiXCR, listing each CDR3 protein once. Altogether roughly 110,000 distinct CDR3 sequences are present, about 20% being singletons, with the ten largest covering around 41%. The sample comes from a study of T-cell memory formation after mild COVID-19. The overall study: The two donors had largely donor-specific TCR clusters. Study-level points and caveats: Among contracting clones, CD4+ were mainly CM/EM and CD8+ enriched in EMRA.

The specimen was PBMCs or a T cell subset sorted from them (not recorded which). This TCR was sampled from a man aged 18 to 29 who had mild COVID-19 (a few samples of this study predate the infection). Cell type and time point are not known. J is TRBJ1-5 and V is TRBV7-8; D may be TRBD1 (5 bases). CDR3 DNA: TGTGCCAGCAGCTTTTGGGACGGCGCAGGTCAGCCCCAGCATTTT. Its protein product is CASSFWDGAGQPQHF.